The 29 T cell receptor beta chains below all came from one sample that was sequenced in a study of cytotoxic CD8 clonotypes in ibrutinib-treated CLL. Repertoires were generated with immunoSEQ multiplex PCR, while TCRdb's copy carries only in-frame clones and drops some. The sample yields over 95,000 clones, about 50% seen once. The input for sequencing was PBMCs, taken after 24 months of ibrutinib treatment. These receptors came from a human donor with chronic lymphocytic leukemia.

V is TRBV9 and J is TRBJ2-2; TRBD1 matches 7 bases. V gave up 3 bases and J gave up 1 base; unmatched junction bases: 6. The CDR3 covers 16 residues. Germline values: CDR1 SGDLS, CDR2 YYNGEE. The CDR3 DNA sequence: TGTGCCAGCAGCGCGCGGACAGGCGTGAACACCGGGGAGCTGTTTTTT. This sequence encodes CASSARTGVNTGELFF.

V is TRBV9 and J is TRBJ2-1, with 12 nucleotides matching TRBD2. This CDR3 has 15 amino acids. Germline lookup yields CDR1 SGDLS and CDR2 YYNGEE. The J segment lost 5 bases and the V segment lost 2 bases, leaving 2 bases of the junction unmatched. The CDR3 protein is CASSVRLAGDNEQFF. The CDR3 coding sequence is TGTGCCAGCAGCGTCCGACTAGCGGGGGACAATGAGCAGTTCTTC.

V and J are TRBV6-6 and TRBJ2-3; D gene uncertain. The V end lost 8 bases, the J end lost 10 bases, and 16 bases lay between the germline ends. This CDR3 is 12 amino acids long. The V gene's germline CDR1 is MNHNY and CDR2 SVGAGI (reference sequence). The CDR3: CASRVESEAQYF. CDR3 coding DNA: TGTGCCAGCCGAGTTGAGAGCGAGGCGCAGTATTTT.

The chain has TRBV7-6 and TRBJ2-2; 9 bases match TRBD1. The CDR3 runs to 15 residues. V lost 5 bases and J lost 2; bases outside the gene matches: 3. CDR1 and CDR2 (germline): SGHVS, FNYEAQ. The CDR3, as DNA: TGTGCCAGCAGCCCGGGACAGGGTAACACCGGGGAGCTGTTTTTT. It translates to CASSPGQGNTGELFF.

J is TRBJ1-6 and V is TRBV9; D not resolved. This CDR3 is built from 15 residues. The germline gives CDR1 SGDLS, CDR2 YYNGEE. Trimming took off 0 bases at V and 7 bases at J, with 11 bases between the two ends. The CDR3 protein is CASSVASLWNSPLHF. The CDR3 nucleotides are TGTGCCAGCAGCGTAGCCAGCTTGTGGAATTCACCCCTCCACTTT.

This clone was observed a few times. The chain links TRBV30 to TRBJ1-2; no reliable D call. V was pared by 2 bases and J by 5 bases, with 15 bases between. Germline V gene sequence: CDR1 GTSNPN, CDR2 SVGIG (reference sequence). The CDR3 extends over 14 amino acids. The CDR3 loop is CAWSMMSLGYGYTF. The CDR3 region has the DNA TGTGCCTGGAGTATGATGTCGCTCGGGTATGGCTACACCTTC.

This chain joins TRBV11-3 and TRBJ2-5, with 12 nucleotides matching TRBD2. V lost 5 bases, J lost 5 bases, and 12 bases stayed unmatched. Germline CDR1 SGHNT, CDR2 YENEEA. This CDR3 has 17 residues. CDR3 DNA sequence: TGTGCCAGCAGCGAATCTAGCGGGGGGGCCGTGCGGGAGACCCAGTACTTC. It yields the protein CASSESSGGAVRETQYF.

This clone has only a few counts. The chain combines TRBV7-8 with TRBJ2-2; the match to TRBD1 covers 8 bases. The J segment lost 1 base and the V segment lost 2 bases, leaving 6 bases of the junction unmatched. The length of the CDR3 is 17 residues. Germline CDR1 is SGHVS and CDR2 is FQNEAQ. The CDR3 sequence is CASSLTGDRRNTGELFF. CDR3 bases: TGTGCCAGCAGCTTAACCGGGGACAGGCGGAACACCGGGGAGCTGTTTTTT.

The chain has TRBV7-2 and TRBJ2-1; no clear D. The CDR3 contains 14 residues. The germline V gene encodes CDR1 SGHTA and CDR2 FQGNSA. V shed 7 bases and J shed 0 bases, with 10 bases lying between them. The chain's CDR3 is CASTSDSSYNEQFF. The CDR3 coding sequence is TGTGCCAGCACGAGCGATAGCTCCTACAATGAGCAGTTCTTC.

The V and J genes are TRBV10-3 and TRBJ2-2; D remains ambiguous. The CDR3 is 15 amino acids. V lost 0 bases and J 1 base, leaving 6 bases between the germline ends. In germline, CDR1 is ENHRY, CDR2 SYGVKD. In DNA form, the CDR3 reads TGTGCCATCAGTGAGTCGGAGAAGAACACCGGGGAGCTGTTTTTT. The encoded protein is CAISESEKNTGELFF.

This chain connects TRBV5-4 to TRBJ2-1; D uncertain. V gave up 0 bases and J gave up 7 bases, with 8 bases separating them. Germline V CDR1 and CDR2: SGHNT, YYREEE (reference sequence). This CDR3 has 13 amino acids. This CDR3 reads CASSLDTTNEQFF. The CDR3 nucleotides are TGTGCCAGCAGCTTGGACACCACGAATGAGCAGTTCTTC.

The gene calls are TRBV4-1 and TRBJ2-1; 9 bases line up with TRBD1. This CDR3 is 17 amino acids long. Germline V lookup: CDR1 MGHRA, CDR2 YSYEKL. Trimming at V came to 3 bases and at J to 1 base, leaving 7 bases not matched to a gene. CDR3 DNA: TGCGCCAGCAGCCATTCAACAGGGGGCTCTTCCTACAATGAGCAGTTCTTC. Encoded protein: CASSHSTGGSSYNEQFF.

The rearrangement links TRBV7-3 to TRBJ2-3; perhaps D is TRBD1 or TRBD2 (7 bases each). This CDR3 has 17 residues. V lost 3 bases, J lost 3 bases, and 19 bases lay in between. From germline, CDR1 is SGHTA and CDR2 FQGTGA. CDR3 coding DNA: TGTGCCAGCAGCTTCACCGGGGGAGGGGGCAGAACAGATACGCAGTATTTT. It codes for CASSFTGGGGRTDTQYF.

The genes are TRBV11-2 and TRBJ2-2; D gene unclear. Germline V CDR1 and CDR2: SGHAT, FQNNGV. V gave up 7 bases and J gave up 5 bases, with 20 bases separating them. This CDR3 comprises 16 residues. This CDR3 is CASTPDTGSRTGELFF. For the CDR3, the DNA is TGTGCCAGCACCCCGGATACGGGTAGTAGGACCGGGGAGCTGTTTTTT. The variable domain in full, completed from reference TRBV11-2 and TRBJ2-2, reads EAGVAQSPRYKIIEKRQSVAFWCNPISGHATLYWYQQILGQGPKLLIQFQNNGVVDDSQLPKDRFSAERLKGVDSTLKIQPAKLEDSAVYLCASTPDTGSRTGELFFGEGSRLTVL.

The chain joins TRBV9 to TRBJ2-1, with 7 bases identical to TRBD2. Germline V gene data show CDR1 as SGDLS and CDR2 as YYNGEE. V trimming: 0 bases; J trimming: 3 bases; junction bases outside the gene matches: 12. The CDR3 is made up of 18 amino acids. In DNA, the CDR3 is TGTGCCAGCAGCGTAGTGGGGTTTGGGGCGGGGGACTACAATGAGCAGTTCTTC. This gives the protein CASSVVGFGAGDYNEQFF.

This rearrangement joins TRBV5-5 to TRBJ1-5; a weak D match, TRBD1 (6 bases). The CDR3 spans 16 residues. V was pared by 0 bases and J by 3 bases, with 13 bases between. Germline assignment: CDR1 SGHKS and CDR2 YYEKEE (reference sequence). The CDR3 DNA reads TGTGCCAGCAGCTTGGACGGCACAGGGATCAATCAGCCCCAGCATTTT. It encodes CASSLDGTGINQPQHF.

This chain links TRBV5-1 with TRBJ2-5; 10 bases line up with TRBD1. The CDR3 loop spans 16 amino acids. Trimming took 4 bases from V and 3 from J; bases not matched to a gene: 9. Germline CDR1 and CDR2: SGHRS and YFSETQ. CDR3 protein: CASSRGTGTGEETQYF. DNA of the CDR3: TGCGCCAGCAGCCGGGGGACCGGGACAGGGGAAGAGACCCAGTACTTC.

V gene TRBV7-5 combines with J gene TRBJ1-1; the listed D gene, TRBD1, was not tested against the DNA. TRBV7-5 is classified as a pseudogene. This CDR3 region has 15 residues. Written as DNA, the CDR3 is TGTGCCAGAACCACGAGAGGACAGAGCGTCACTGAAGCTTTCTTT. Translating it yields CARTTRGQSVTEAFF.

This clone was detected ten times or more. The rearrangement links TRBV7-9 to TRBJ1-1, with D possibly matching TRBD1 (6 bases). V was shortened by 2 bases and J by 4 bases, with 8 bases between the two germline ends. The CDR3 is 13 amino acids. CDR1 and CDR2 from the germline V gene are SEHNR and FQNEAQ (reference sequence). The CDR3 spells CASSLTGPTEAFF. In DNA, the CDR3 is TGTGCCAGCAGCTTAACAGGGCCCACTGAAGCTTTCTTT.

The chain recombines TRBV19 with TRBJ2-3; TRBD2 matches at 11 bases. The CDR3 has 17 amino acids. The J segment lost 2 bases and the V segment lost 6 bases, leaving 10 bases of the junction unmatched. CDR1 and CDR2 (germline): LNHDA, SQIVND (reference sequence). The CDR3 protein is CASREAGTSGYTDTQYF. Written as DNA, the CDR3 is TGTGCCAGTAGGGAGGCCGGGACTAGCGGATACACAGATACGCAGTATTTT.

The chain carries TRBV4-1 and TRBJ2-3; the D is unclear. This CDR3 has 15 amino acids. V was clipped by 1 base and J by 0 bases, with 8 bases between them. Per germline, CDR1 MGHRA and CDR2 YSYEKL. The DNA for the CDR3 is TGCGCCAGCAGCCAAGTCGACTCCAGCACAGATACGCAGTATTTT. It yields the protein CASSQVDSSTDTQYF.

The sample holds a few counts of this clone. The chain carries TRBV5-1 and TRBJ2-2; TRBD1 might be the D (6 bases). The germline V gene has CDR1 SGHRS and CDR2 YFSETQ. The CDR3 runs 15 residues. Trimming cost V 2 bases and J 6 bases, with 14 bases left between them. The DNA for the CDR3 is TGCGCCAGCAGCTTATCCCCCAGGGGTCCCGGGGAGCTGTTTTTT. Its protein product is CASSLSPRGPGELFF.

This clone was detected many times. The J gene is TRBJ1-4, the V gene TRBV6-6, with D possibly being TRBD1 (6 bases). Germline V gives CDR1 MNHNY, CDR2 SVGAGI (reference sequence). The CDR3 is 15 residues long. Trimming shortened V by 4 bases and J by 2 bases, and 11 bases separated the two germline ends. The CDR3 here is CASSLAQGTNEKLFF. The CDR3, as DNA: TGTGCCAGCAGTTTAGCACAGGGCACTAATGAAAAACTGTTTTTT.

This clone was recorded a few times. The chain uses TRBV12-2 and TRBJ2-7; no DNA check was done on the table's D call, TRBD1. TRBV12-2 is noted as a pseudogene. The CDR3 is made up of 16 amino acids. CDR3: CASRLGDRDPFHEQYF. DNA of the CDR3: TGTGCAAGTCGCTTGGGGGACAGGGATCCGTTCCACGAGCAGTACTTC.

This clone was counted only a few times. The rearrangement joins TRBV11-1 to TRBJ2-2, with no clear D. The CDR3 is 12 amino acids. Trimming took 6 bases from V and 2 from J, leaving 4 bases between them. CDR1 is SGHAT and CDR2 is FQDESV in the germline V gene (reference sequence). In DNA, the CDR3 is TGTGCCAGCAGACCTAACACCGGGGAGCTGTTTTTT. Protein: CASRPNTGELFF.

The rearrangement links TRBV9 to TRBJ2-3; D possibly uses TRBD1 or TRBD2 (5 bases each). The CDR3 length is 17 residues. Looked up from germline, CDR1 is SGDLS and CDR2 is YYNGEE. The V gene lost 5 bases and the J gene lost 2 bases, with 21 bases spanning the gap. The CDR3 loop reads CASSGTLGSGHTDTQYF. CDR3 bases: TGTGCCAGCAGTGGCACCCTGGGGAGCGGACACACAGATACGCAGTATTTT.

This chain links TRBV29-1 with TRBJ2-1, with TRBD1 matching 7 bases. Germline V gene data show CDR1 as SQVTM and CDR2 as ANQGSEA. With 7 bases clipped from V and 6 bases from J, the junction kept 6 bases outside the gene matches. This CDR3 spans 12 amino acids. The CDR3 DNA reads TGCAGCGGGAAACAGGGGCTCAATGAGCAGTTCTTC. Protein: CSGKQGLNEQFF.

This clone has a handful of counts. V is TRBV27 and J is TRBJ1-4; the D gene is possibly TRBD1 (5 bases). V was pared by 6 bases and J by 2 bases, with 13 bases between. From germline, CDR1 is MNHEY and CDR2 SMNVEV (reference sequence). This CDR3 is 15 amino acids long. DNA for the CDR3: TGTGCCAGCAGCCCCTTTCGGGGGACTAATGAAAAACTGTTTTTT. Translating gives CASSPFRGTNEKLFF.

This chain links TRBV11-3 with TRBJ1-1; 9 nucleotides align to TRBD1. This CDR3 is 12 amino acids long. V was clipped by 3 bases and J by 10 bases; unmatched bases: 3. Germline V gene lookup returns CDR1 SGHNT and CDR2 YENEEA. CDR3 DNA sequence: TGTGCCAGCAGCTTCCGGACAGGGGCAGCTTTCTTT. Encoded protein: CASSFRTGAAFF.